Listed here are 23 T cell receptor beta chains from one sample, sequenced in a study of metastatic and nonmetastatic thyroid tumors. Patients had received no treatment of any kind before thyroid surgery. MiXCR re-clonotyped the PCR reads for TCRdb. The data contain about 59,000 clones, 25% to 30% of them singletons. What was sequenced was blood. Receptors originate from a female donor with papillary thyroid cancer or a benign thyroid nodule (not recorded which). Some clones in this sample may be carry-over from other donors' samples.

In this sample, this clone turned up many times. The chain uses TRBV5-1 and TRBJ1-5; the D gene is possibly TRBD1 (6 bases). CDR1 and CDR2 (germline): SGHRS, YFSETQ. The CDR3 runs to 16 residues. Trimming removed 0 bases at V and 2 bases at J, with 12 bases between. The CDR3 loop reads CASSLAGGEGNQPQHF. The DNA for the CDR3 is TGCGCCAGCAGCTTGGCTGGGGGCGAAGGCAATCAGCCCCAGCATTTT.

This clone showed up just once. The chain combines TRBV11-2 with TRBJ2-3, with TRBD2 matching over 9 bases. J lost 0 bases, V lost 6 bases, and 7 bases had no gene match. Germline CDR1 SGHAT, CDR2 FQNNGV. This CDR3 contains 16 residues. The CDR3 coding sequence is TGTGCCAGCAGGCGCATAGCGGGGGTTAGCACAGATACGCAGTATTTT. This sequence encodes CASRRIAGVSTDTQYF.

This clone was detected many times. The chain is built from TRBV6-5 and TRBJ1-2; TRBD1 might be the D (5 bases). Germline V gene lookup returns CDR1 MNHEY and CDR2 SVGAGI. The CDR3 extends over 14 amino acids. The ends were cut back, 2 bases at V and 3 bases at J, with 10 bases in the middle. CDR3 loop: CASSYKGTDYGYTF. The CDR3 nucleotides read TGTGCCAGCAGTTACAAAGGGACTGACTATGGCTACACCTTC.

This sequence joins TRBV6-4 and TRBJ1-1; D call uncertain. The CDR3 contains 13 residues. V dropped 5 bases and J dropped 0 bases, with 7 bases sitting between them. Per the germline V gene, CDR1 is MRHNA and CDR2 is SNTAGT. The CDR3 DNA follows: TGTGCCAGCAGTTTACAGCTGAACACTGAAGCTTTCTTT. Encoded protein: CASSLQLNTEAFF.

The chain links TRBV9 to TRBJ1-3; D perhaps matches TRBD1 (5 bases). V lost 3 bases to trimming and J lost 0 bases, with 10 bases between them. The CDR3 has 15 residues. The germline CDR1 and CDR2 sequences are SGDLS and YYNGEE. CDR3 sequence reads: CASSADTDSGNTIYF. CDR3 DNA sequence: TGTGCCAGCAGCGCGGACACCGACTCTGGAAACACCATATATTTT.

This clone was detected ten times or more. The V gene is TRBV29-1, the J gene TRBJ1-1; tentatively, D is TRBD1 (5 bases). This CDR3 region has 14 residues. CDR1 SQVTM and CDR2 ANQGSEA come from the germline V gene. The CDR3, as DNA: TGCAGTGGCCGGGACCCCGCTCGGGGAACTGAAGCTTTCTTT. This translates into CSGRDPARGTEAFF.

V is TRBV6-1 and J is TRBJ1-3; D may be TRBD1 (6 bases). Germline V gene sequence: CDR1 MNHNS, CDR2 SASEGT. The CDR3 covers 14 residues. Trimming left V 6 bases short and J 2 bases short, with 11 bases between. CDR3 loop: CASRPGATGNTIYF. The CDR3 bases are TGTGCCAGCAGGCCGGGGGCGACTGGAAACACCATATATTTT.

The J gene is TRBJ2-3, the V gene TRBV15; D is possibly TRBD1 (7 bases). This CDR3 has 16 residues. The germline V and J ends were trimmed by 5 bases and 1 base, with 16 bases remaining between them. CDR1 and CDR2 from the germline V gene are LNHNV and YYDKDF (reference sequence). CDR3 bases: TGTGCCACCAGCCGAGTAGGAGGGGGCGGCACAGATACGCAGTATTTT. This codes for CATSRVGGGGTDTQYF.

V usage is TRBV6-1 and J usage is TRBJ2-7; unclear D gene. In germline, CDR1 is MNHNS, CDR2 SASEGT. This CDR3 spans 17 amino acids. The V gene lost 1 base and the J gene lost 0 bases, with 16 bases spanning the gap. In DNA form, the CDR3 reads TGTGCCAGCAGTGAAGAGGAGTGTGGCGTATACTCCTACGAGCAGTACTTC. Encoded protein: CASSEEECGVYSYEQYF.

The CDR3 DNA follows: TGTGCCAGCAGTTCCACGGGTGCGGGGGGCTACACCTTC. Translated, it gives CASSSTGAGGYTF. This chain links TRBV6-1 with TRBJ1-2, with D unclear. The germline gives CDR1 MNHNS, CDR2 SASEGT. This CDR3 region has 13 residues. Trimming pared 5 bases from V and 8 bases from J, leaving 15 bases between.

This clone was recorded a few times. This chain connects TRBV30 to TRBJ1-2; 8 bases align to TRBD1. Per the germline V gene, CDR1 is GTSNPN and CDR2 is SVGIG (reference sequence). This CDR3 is built from 13 residues. With 5 bases clipped from V and 6 bases from J, the junction kept 8 bases outside the gene matches. In DNA, the CDR3 is TGTGCCTGGGGACAGGGAGTCCGGGATGGCTACACCTTC. Protein sequence: CAWGQGVRDGYTF.

This clone occurred a few times. A much larger clonotype is one base distant, so this may be a read error. This CDR3 is also generated by other DNA sequences in the sample. The chain is built from TRBV2 and TRBJ1-6; no clear D gene. The CDR3 contains 18 residues. The V gene's germline CDR1 is SNHLY and CDR2 FYNNEI. CDR3 region: CASSENRPKFSYNSPLHF. CDR3 bases: TGTGCTAGCAGTGAGAACCGGCCTAAATTCTCCTATAATTCACCCCTCCACTTT.

The chain combines TRBV25-1 with TRBJ1-3; no clear D gene. Germline values: CDR1 MGHDK, CDR2 SYGVNS. Between the trimmed V and J ends, which lost 1 base and 4 bases, there was a span of 8 bases. The CDR3 contains 14 residues. The CDR3 here is CASSEWASGNTIYF. The CDR3 bases are TGTGCCAGCAGTGAATGGGCTTCAGGAAACACCATATATTTT.

This clone was counted a few times. The gene calls are TRBV25-1 and TRBJ2-3; 9 bases are shared with TRBD2. Looked up from germline, CDR1 is MGHDK and CDR2 is SYGVNS. The CDR3 extends over 18 amino acids. The V segment lost 6 bases and the J segment 2 bases; nucleotides outside the gene matches: 15. The CDR3 protein is CASSPQTSSGEITDTQYF. Here the CDR3 DNA reads TGTGCCAGCAGCCCCCAAACTTCTAGCGGGGAGATCACAGATACGCAGTATTTT.

The chain combines TRBV6-6 with TRBJ2-3; TRBD2 agrees at 7 bases. Germline values: CDR1 MNHNY, CDR2 SVGAGI (reference sequence). CDR3 size: 17 residues. The V gene end was trimmed by 7 bases and the J gene end by 0 bases; junction bases not matched to a gene: 13. As DNA, the CDR3 is TGTGCCAGCACTCGGATAGCGGGCCGTCAGAGCACAGATACGCAGTATTTT. Translated: CASTRIAGRQSTDTQYF.

The gene calls are TRBV7-3 and TRBJ2-1, with D tentatively TRBD2 (5 bases). The CDR3 covers 14 residues. Germline V gives CDR1 SGHTA, CDR2 FQGTGA. The V gene lost 5 bases and the J gene lost 5 bases, with 13 bases spanning the gap. This CDR3 is CASSTTPGNNEQFF. Written as DNA, the CDR3 is TGTGCCAGCAGCACCACCCCGGGGAACAATGAGCAGTTCTTC.

In its sample, this clone is medium-sized. The chain uses TRBV6-1 and TRBJ2-7; a weak D match, TRBD1 (5 bases). The length of the CDR3 is 12 residues. Germline CDR1 reads MNHNS; CDR2 reads SASEGT. V was clipped by 7 bases and J by 0 bases, with 7 bases between them. The CDR3 nucleotides are TGTGCCAGCATCGACAGCTCCTACGAGCAGTACTTC. It is translated as CASIDSSYEQYF.

The chain joins TRBV30 to TRBJ1-4; D remains ambiguous. V dropped 7 bases and J dropped 0 bases, with 15 bases sitting between them. CDR1 GTSNPN and CDR2 SVGIG come from the germline V gene (reference sequence). This CDR3 is 15 amino acids long. For the CDR3, the DNA is TGTGCCTCCCTTGAGGAGCTGCCAACTAATGAAAAACTGTTTTTT. Residues: CASLEELPTNEKLFF. Full variable domain (rest looked up from reference TRBV30 and TRBJ1-4): SQTIHQWPATLVQPVGSPLSLECTVEGTSNPNLYWYRQAAGRGLQLLFYSVGIGQISSEVPQNLSASRPQDRQFILSSKKLLLSDSGFYLCASLEELPTNEKLFFGSGTQLSVL.

This clone has just a few counts. The chain employs TRBV6-2 or TRBV6-3 and TRBJ1-6, with 7 bases lining up with TRBD1. The CDR3 is 17 residues long. CDR1 is MNHEY, CDR2 SVGEGT, per germline. The V segment lost 4 bases and the J segment 3 bases; nucleotides outside the gene matches: 9. This chain's CDR3 is CASSSARQGVYNSPLHF. The CDR3 DNA reads TGTGCCAGCAGTTCTGCGAGACAGGGCGTCTATAATTCACCCCTCCACTTT.

The rearrangement uses TRBV5-1 and TRBJ1-2, with TRBD1 identical over 9 bases. With V trimmed by 4 bases and J by 4 bases, 8 bases remained unmatched. There are 15 residues in the CDR3. Germline lookup yields CDR1 SGHRS and CDR2 YFSETQ. This chain's CDR3 is CASSVRQGGIYGYTF. The CDR3 nucleotides read TGCGCCAGCAGCGTGAGACAGGGGGGGATCTATGGCTACACCTTC.

This clone turned up a few times. The final CDR3 position lacks the conserved phenylalanine or tryptophan, pointing to a likely read error. The V call is TRBV19, the J call TRBJ1-1; perhaps TRBD1 as D (6 bases). Germline lookup yields CDR1 LNHDA and CDR2 SQIVND (reference sequence). Trimming removed 4 bases from V and 1 base from J, with 13 bases in between. This CDR3 region has 15 residues. CDR3 protein: CASSTPQGKNTEAFI. CDR3 DNA sequence: TGTGCCAGTAGTACCCCACAGGGAAAGAACACTGAAGCTTTCATT.

Only a few counts were recorded for this clone. The chain links TRBV11-1 to TRBJ2-6; possible D gene TRBD1, 6 bases. Germline V gene data show CDR1 as SGHAT and CDR2 as FQDESV (reference sequence). This CDR3 comprises 18 residues. V dropped 3 bases and J dropped 0 bases, with 15 bases sitting between them. CDR3 residues: CASSLGVDSNSGANVLTF. CDR3 nucleotide sequence: TGTGCCAGCAGCTTGGGAGTGGACAGCAACTCTGGGGCCAACGTCCTGACTTTC.

CDR3 sequence reads: CASRTDDVLYEQYF. CDR3 DNA: TGTGCCAGCAGGACGGACGATGTCCTCTACGAGCAGTACTTC. The chain uses TRBV28 and TRBJ2-7; no definite D call. Trimming stripped 6 bases from V and 3 bases from J, with 15 bases between. This CDR3 comprises 14 residues. CDR1 and CDR2 (germline): MDHEN, SYDVKM.